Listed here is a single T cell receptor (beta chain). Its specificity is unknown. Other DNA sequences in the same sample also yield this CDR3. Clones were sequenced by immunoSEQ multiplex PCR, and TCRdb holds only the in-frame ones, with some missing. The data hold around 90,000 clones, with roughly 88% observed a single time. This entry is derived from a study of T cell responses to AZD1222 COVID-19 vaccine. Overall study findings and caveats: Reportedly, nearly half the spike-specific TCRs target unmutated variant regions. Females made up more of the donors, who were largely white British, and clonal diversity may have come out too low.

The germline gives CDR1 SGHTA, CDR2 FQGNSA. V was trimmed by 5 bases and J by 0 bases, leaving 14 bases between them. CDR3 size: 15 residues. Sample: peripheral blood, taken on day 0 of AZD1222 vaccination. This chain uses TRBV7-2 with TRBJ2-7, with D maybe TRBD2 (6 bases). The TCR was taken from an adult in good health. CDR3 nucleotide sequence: TGTGCCAGCAGCCCCTCGCGGGGAAGCTCCTACGAGCAGTACTTC. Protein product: CASSPSRGSSYEQYF.